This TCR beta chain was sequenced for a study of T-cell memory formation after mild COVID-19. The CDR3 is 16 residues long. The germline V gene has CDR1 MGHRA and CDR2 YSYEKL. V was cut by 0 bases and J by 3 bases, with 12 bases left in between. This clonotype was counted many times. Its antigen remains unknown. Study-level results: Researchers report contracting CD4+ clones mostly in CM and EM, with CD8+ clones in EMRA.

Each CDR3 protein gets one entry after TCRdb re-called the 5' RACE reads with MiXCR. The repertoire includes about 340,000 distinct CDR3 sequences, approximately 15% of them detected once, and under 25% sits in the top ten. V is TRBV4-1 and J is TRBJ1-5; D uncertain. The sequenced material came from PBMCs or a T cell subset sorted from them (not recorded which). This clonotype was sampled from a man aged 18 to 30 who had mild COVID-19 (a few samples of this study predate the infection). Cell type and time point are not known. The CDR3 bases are TGCGCCAGCAGCCAAGATCACGGGAACCTCAATCAGCCCCAGCATTTT. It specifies CASSQDHGNLNQPQHF.